The 20 T cell receptor beta chains below were found in one sample sequenced in a study of blood T cell repertoires in COVID-19. Repertoires were generated with immunoSEQ multiplex PCR, while TCRdb's copy carries only in-frame clones and drops some. The table has about 44,000 clones, around 87% seen once. The sample comprised peripheral blood. These receptors originate from a woman older than 75 in a cohort sampled during active or convalescent COVID-19.

CDR3 loop: CASSVITGPMAYEQYF. The CDR3 DNA sequence: TGTGCCAGCAGCGTTATTACAGGCCCGATGGCCTACGAGCAGTACTTC. The chain uses TRBV11-3 and TRBJ2-7; D possibly corresponds to TRBD1 (5 bases). The CDR3 has 16 amino acids. Germline values: CDR1 SGHNT, CDR2 YENEEA. Trimming shortened V by 5 bases and J by 2 bases, and 19 bases separated the two germline ends.

This rearrangement joins TRBV3-1 (or the pseudogene TRBV3-2) to TRBJ1-1; D is perhaps TRBD1 (5 bases). Germline V gene data show CDR1 as LGHDT and CDR2 as YNNKEL (reference sequence). V lost 6 bases, J lost 0 bases, and 11 bases lay in between. This CDR3 contains 14 residues. CDR3 loop: CASSRGTVNTEAFF. The CDR3 nucleotides are TGTGCCAGCAGTAGGGGAACAGTGAACACTGAAGCTTTCTTT.

This chain joins TRBV4-3 and TRBJ2-5; D is possibly TRBD1 (6 bases). The V end lost 1 base, the J end lost 7 bases, and 7 bases lay between the germline ends. The CDR3 is 12 residues long. CDR1 is LGHNA and CDR2 is YSLEER in the germline V gene. As DNA, the CDR3 is TGCGCCAGCAGCCAAGCCAGGGGGACCCAGTACTTC. Protein sequence: CASSQARGTQYF.

The chain links TRBV9 to TRBJ1-2, with D unresolved. The V gene lost 4 bases and the J gene lost 0 bases, with 7 bases spanning the gap. Germline CDR1 is SGDLS and CDR2 is YYNGEE. This CDR3 spans 13 amino acids. DNA of the CDR3: TGTGCCAGCAGCCTCGACACTAACTATGGCTACACCTTC. Translated: CASSLDTNYGYTF. Full variable domain (remainder filled in from reference TRBV9 and TRBJ1-2): DSGVTQTPKHLITATGQRVTLRCSPRSGDLSVYWYQQSLDQGLQFLIQYYNGEERAKGNILERFSAQQFPDLHSELNLSSLELGDSALYFCASSLDTNYGYTFGSGTRLTVV.

The genes are TRBV6-1 and TRBJ2-1; 11 bases match TRBD2. This CDR3 region has 17 residues. Germline values: CDR1 MNHNS, CDR2 SASEGT. The V segment lost 4 bases and the J segment 0 bases; nucleotides outside the gene matches: 5. The CDR3 region is CASSGIAGGSSYNEQFF. CDR3 nucleotides: TGTGCCAGCAGTGGCATAGCGGGGGGGAGCTCCTACAATGAGCAGTTCTTC.

V usage is TRBV18 and J usage is TRBJ2-7; D is perhaps TRBD1 (5 bases). Per the germline V gene, CDR1 is KGHSH and CDR2 is LQKENI. This CDR3 has 16 residues. The ends were cut back, 6 bases at V and 6 bases at J, with 24 bases in the middle. CDR3 coding DNA: TGTGCCAGCTCGGCAGGAGTCCAGGGCGCCGAGTCCGAGCAGTACTTC. It specifies CASSAGVQGAESEQYF.

V is TRBV11-2 and J is TRBJ1-2; tentative D call: TRBD1 (6 bases). Germline loops: CDR1 SGHAT, CDR2 FQNNGV. The ends were cut back, 5 bases at V and 4 bases at J, with 14 bases in the middle. The CDR3 has 14 amino acids. The CDR3 protein is CASSPGQSPYGYTF. In nucleotides, the CDR3 is TGTGCCAGCAGCCCCGGACAGAGCCCCTATGGCTACACCTTC.

The V and J genes are TRBV6-5 and TRBJ1-1; maybe TRBD1 (6 bases). The CDR3 covers 15 residues. Looked up from germline, CDR1 is MNHEY and CDR2 is SVGAGI. Trimming took 0 bases from V and 7 from J, leaving 15 bases between them. The CDR3 sequence is CASSYSPRGLGEAFF. The CDR3 bases are TGTGCCAGCAGTTACTCCCCCAGGGGTTTAGGTGAAGCTTTCTTT.

CDR3 coding DNA: TGCAGCGTTGCGACTAGCAGGGGCCATGAGCAGTTCTTC. As protein: CSVATSRGHEQFF. The gene calls are TRBV29-1 and TRBJ2-1, with TRBD2 as a possible D gene (7 bases). The length of the CDR3 is 13 residues. Per the germline V gene, CDR1 is SQVTM and CDR2 is ANQGSEA. Trimming cost V 4 bases and J 8 bases, with 15 bases left between them.

This chain joins TRBV28 and TRBJ1-2; unclear D gene. The germline V and J ends were trimmed by 3 bases and 8 bases, with 13 bases remaining between them. The CDR3 has 13 amino acids. Germline-derived CDR1 and CDR2 are MDHEN and SYDVKM. This chain's CDR3 is CASSFTGWEGYTF. The CDR3 DNA reads as TGTGCCAGCAGTTTTACGGGGTGGGAAGGCTACACCTTC.

This clone was seen only once. The J gene is TRBJ1-3, the V gene TRBV3-1 (or the pseudogene TRBV3-2), with D unresolved. The CDR3 runs to 15 residues. Germline V CDR1 and CDR2: LGHDT, YNNKEL (reference sequence). V was trimmed by 0 bases and J by 2 bases, leaving 8 bases between them. CDR3 sequence: CASSQDKEAGNTIYF. CDR3 DNA sequence: TGTGCCAGCAGCCAAGACAAGGAGGCTGGAAACACCATATATTTT.

This chain links TRBV7-6 with TRBJ1-2; 9 positions match TRBD1. V trimming: 5 bases; J trimming: 5 bases; junction bases outside the gene matches: 9. Germline assignment: CDR1 SGHVS and CDR2 FNYEAQ. The CDR3 extends over 15 amino acids. The CDR3 protein is CASSRPGQGGYGYTF. The CDR3, as DNA: TGTGCCAGCAGCCGCCCGGGACAGGGTGGGTATGGCTACACCTTC. Complete variable domain (other parts from reference TRBV7-6 and TRBJ1-2): GAGVSQSPRYKVTKRGQDVALRCDPISGHVSLYWYRQALGQGPEFLTYFNYEAQQDKSGLPNDRFSAERPEGSISTLTIQRTEQRDSAMYRCASSRPGQGGYGYTFGSGTRLTVV.

This sequence joins TRBV29-1 and TRBJ1-1; 7 positions agree with TRBD1. V shed 5 bases and J 7 bases; nucleotides not matched to a gene: 7. Germline CDR1 and CDR2: SQVTM and ANQGSEA. There are 12 residues in the CDR3. CDR3 residues: CSVPTGQSEAFF. The CDR3 nucleotides are TGCAGCGTTCCCACGGGACAGAGTGAAGCTTTCTTT.

For this clone: Other DNA sequences of this sample code for an identical CDR3. This chain joins TRBV7-9 and TRBJ2-7; 10 nucleotides match TRBD1. The CDR3 contains 15 residues. Unmatched junction bases numbered 12, after V lost 9 bases and J lost 4 bases. Germline loops: CDR1 SEHNR, CDR2 FQNEAQ (reference sequence). CDR3 coding DNA: TGTGCCAGTAGCCAAGGGGACAGGGGAAGATACGAGCAGTACTTC. It encodes CASSQGDRGRYEQYF.

V and J are TRBV27 and TRBJ2-1; TRBD1 aligns across 9 bases. Germline V gene sequence: CDR1 MNHEY, CDR2 SMNVEV (reference sequence). V lost 4 bases and J lost 8; bases outside the gene matches: 15. CDR3 length: 17 residues. For the CDR3, the DNA is TGTGCCAGCAGTTGGACCCCCGGACAGGGGCTAAGGGATGAGCAGTTCTTC. Its translation: CASSWTPGQGLRDEQFF.

V usage is TRBV2 and J usage is TRBJ1-2; D call uncertain. The CDR3 extends over 12 amino acids. Between the trimmed V and J ends, which lost 6 bases and 1 base, there was a span of 6 bases. Germline V gene lookup returns CDR1 SNHLY and CDR2 FYNNEI. CDR3 DNA: TGTGCCAGCAGCTACAGTAACTATGGCTACACCTTC. It is translated as CASSYSNYGYTF.

This chain joins TRBV12-5 and TRBJ2-7; the D gene is possibly TRBD2 (5 bases). This CDR3 has 11 amino acids. Trimming left V 6 bases short and J 9 bases short, with 12 bases between. CDR1 and CDR2 from the germline V gene are LGHNT and FRNRAP. CDR3 coding DNA: TGTGCTAGTGGCCGTGGCCGGGGGCAGTACTTC. Encoded protein: CASGRGRGQYF.

J is TRBJ1-6 and V is TRBV7-2; TRBD1 might be the D (5 bases). The CDR3 sequence is 15 residues long. Per germline, CDR1 SGHTA and CDR2 FQGNSA. V lost 2 bases and J lost 5, with 10 bases in between. The CDR3: CASSLQGGNNSPLHF. CDR3 coding DNA: TGTGCCAGCAGCTTACAGGGTGGGAATAATTCACCCCTCCACTTT.

This chain links TRBV10-3 with TRBJ1-5, with 10 bases fitting TRBD1. The CDR3 length is 16 residues. V gave up 3 bases and J gave up 4 bases; unmatched junction bases: 6. CDR1 is ENHRY and CDR2 is SYGVKD in the germline V gene. CDR3 region: CAISDPRTGGNQPQHF. The CDR3 DNA reads TGTGCCATCAGTGACCCCCGGACAGGGGGGAATCAGCCCCAGCATTTT.

The sample holds a few counts of this clone. V gene TRBV2 combines with J gene TRBJ2-3; 9 nucleotides align to TRBD2. The CDR3 has 16 amino acids. V lost 3 bases, J lost 7 bases, and 11 bases stayed unmatched. Germline V CDR1 and CDR2: SNHLY, FYNNEI. CDR3 sequence: CASSEGAGGPLYTQYF. CDR3 bases: TGTGCCAGCAGTGAGGGGGCGGGAGGGCCATTGTATACGCAGTATTTT. Supplemented by reference TRBV2 and TRBJ2-3, the full variable domain reads EPEVTQTPSHQVTQMGQEVILRCVPISNHLYFYWYRQILGQKVEFLVSFYNNEISEKSEIFDDQFSVERPDGSNFTLKIRSTKLEDSAMYFCASSEGAGGPLYTQYFGPGTRLTVL.